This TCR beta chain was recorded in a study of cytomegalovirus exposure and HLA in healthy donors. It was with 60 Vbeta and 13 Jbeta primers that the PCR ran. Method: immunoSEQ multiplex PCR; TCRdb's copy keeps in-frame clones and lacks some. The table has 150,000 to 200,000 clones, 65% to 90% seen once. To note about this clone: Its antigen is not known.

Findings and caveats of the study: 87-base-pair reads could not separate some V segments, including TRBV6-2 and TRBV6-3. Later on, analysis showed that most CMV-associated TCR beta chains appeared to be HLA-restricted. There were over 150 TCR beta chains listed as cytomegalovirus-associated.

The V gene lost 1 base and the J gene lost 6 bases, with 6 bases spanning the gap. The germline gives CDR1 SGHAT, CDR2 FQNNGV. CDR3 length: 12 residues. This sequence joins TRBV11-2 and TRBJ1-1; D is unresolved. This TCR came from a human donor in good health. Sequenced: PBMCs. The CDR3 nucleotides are TGTGCCAGCAGCTTAGTGCAGGCTGAAGCTTTCTTT. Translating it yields CASSLVQAEAFF.